The clone carrying this T cell receptor beta chain was seen a handful of times. Its cognate antigen is unknown. The record originates from a study of identical twins. General study points: Analyses of zero insertions could be partly confounded by invariant MAIT and iNKT cells. With abundant cord blood beta clonotypes, insertions were fewer; memory repertoires showed no such pattern.

TCRdb re-called the 5' RACE reads through MiXCR, storing one row per CDR3 protein. The sample comprises over 250,000 distinct CDR3 sequences, roughly 9.8% of which are singletons, and roughly 6.4% rests with the top ten. The V end lost 3 bases, the J end lost 0 bases, and 9 bases lay between the germline ends. The CDR3 consists of 16 residues. The germline V gene encodes CDR1 LNHDA and CDR2 SQIVND (reference sequence). The data also belong to a second study, concerning yellow fever vaccine responses in identical twins.

The sequenced sample consisted of CD8+ T cells sorted from blood. This TCR was recovered from a woman aged 18-29 years in good health. The gene calls are TRBV19 and TRBJ2-6; D unresolved. In nucleotides, the CDR3 is TGTGCCAGTAGTATTGTAGGTTTCTCTGGGGCCAACGTCCTGACTTTC. Residues: CASSIVGFSGANVLTF.